This T cell receptor beta chain was recovered during a study of T cell changes during pregnancy in multiple sclerosis. This CDR3 region has 13 residues. Per the germline V gene, CDR1 is LNHDA and CDR2 is SQIVND (reference sequence). Trimming took 5 bases from V and 1 from J, leaving 8 bases between them. Sequencing was performed with immunoSEQ multiplex PCR; in TCRdb, only in-frame clones are kept and a portion is missing. The sample records approximately 53,000 clones, around 90% being singletons. This chain links TRBV19 with TRBJ1-1, with unresolved D. Sequencing was performed on CD4+ T cells from peripheral blood mononuclear cells, taken after pregnancy. The receptor was derived from a female donor in good health, enrolled as a control in a pregnancy study. CDR3 DNA: TGTGCCAGTAGTTCACGACAGAACACTGAAGCTTTCTTT. Translating it yields CASSSRQNTEAFF. Supplemented by reference TRBV19 and TRBJ1-1, the full variable domain reads DGGITQSPKYLFRKEGQNVTLSCEQNLNHDAMYWYRQDPGQGLRLIYYSQIVNDFQKGDIAEGYSVSREKKESFPLTVTSAQKNPTAFYLCASSSRQNTEAFFGQGTRLTVV.